The 20 T cell receptor beta chains given below trace back to one sample, sequenced in a study of blood T cell repertoires in COVID-19. Sequenced by immunoSEQ multiplex PCR; TCRdb stores in-frame clones only, minus some. The repertoire holds about 33,000 clones, with around 73% as singletons. The sample comprised peripheral blood. Receptors originate from a man at least 80 years old with acute or convalescent COVID-19.

This rearrangement joins TRBV4-1 to TRBJ1-5, with 7 bases fitting TRBD1. The CDR3 spans 20 residues. With 0 bases clipped from V and 1 base from J, the junction kept 15 bases outside the gene matches. Germline V CDR1 and CDR2: MGHRA, YSYEKL. CDR3 nucleotide sequence: TGCGCCAGCAGCCAAGATGGATTCGGACAGGCGAGGCAGAGCAATCAGCCCCAGCATTTT. It translates to CASSQDGFGQARQSNQPQHF.

Concerning this clone: Its ends do not fully match the called genes, so a read error is possible. The chain combines TRBV5-1 with TRBJ2-7, with a tentative D call TRBD1 (6 bases). The germline V gene encodes CDR1 SGHRS and CDR2 YFSETQ. The CDR3 has 15 amino acids. The CDR3 bases are TGCGCCAGCAGCTTACGTACAGGGTTCTCCAACGAGCAGTACTTC. Its protein is CASSLRTGFSNEQYF.

J is TRBJ2-7 and V is TRBV30; D unresolved. V lost 4 bases to trimming and J lost 12 bases, with 19 bases between them. CDR3 length: 12 amino acids. In germline, CDR1 is GTSNPN, CDR2 SVGIG (reference sequence). The CDR3 nucleotides are TGTGCCTGGACGTACCGACATCACCAGCTGTACTTC. Protein product: CAWTYRHHQLYF.

This chain links TRBV3-1 (or the pseudogene TRBV3-2) with TRBJ2-4; the match to TRBD2 covers 8 bases. The length of the CDR3 is 15 residues. V was pared by 2 bases and J by 5 bases, with 5 bases of the junction left unmatched. Germline V CDR1 and CDR2: LGHDT, YNNKEL (reference sequence). The CDR3 is CASSQPRGGENIQYF. CDR3 nucleotides: TGTGCCAGCAGCCAACCTCGGGGGGGTGAAAACATTCAGTACTTC.

This clone has a handful of counts. The gene calls are TRBV16 and TRBJ2-1; maybe TRBD2 (5 bases). Germline loops: CDR1 KGHSY, CDR2 FQNENV. V was clipped by 6 bases and J by 9 bases, with 9 bases between them. The CDR3 sequence is 11 residues long. CDR3 region: CASSWESEQFF. The CDR3 DNA follows: TGTGCCAGCAGTTGGGAGTCTGAGCAGTTCTTC.

This clone was detected only once. The V call is TRBV7-2, the J call TRBJ1-3; weak D call: TRBD1 (5 bases). The germline V and J ends were trimmed by 2 bases and 5 bases, with 7 bases remaining between them. Germline V gene lookup returns CDR1 SGHTA and CDR2 FQGNSA. CDR3 length equals 13 residues. CDR3 in DNA: TGTGCCAGCAGCTTATTGGACAGAAACACCATATATTTT. It yields the protein CASSLLDRNTIYF. Variable domain in full (rest from reference TRBV7-2 and TRBJ1-3): GAGVSQSPSNKVTEKGKDVELRCDPISGHTALYWYRQSLGQGLEFLIYFQGNSAPDKSGLPSDRFSAERTGGSVSTLTIQRTQQEDSAVYLCASSLLDRNTIYFGEGSWLTVV.

In this sample, this clone turned up a few times. The chain links TRBV5-6 to TRBJ1-1, with D possibly matching TRBD1 (6 bases). V was trimmed by 0 bases and J by 10 bases, leaving 10 bases between them. The germline gives CDR1 SGHDT, CDR2 YYEEEE. CDR3 length: 12 amino acids. Here the CDR3 DNA reads TGTGCCAGCAGCTTGGTGGGGGCTGGAGCTTTCTTT. Translating gives CASSLVGAGAFF.

This clone counts as hyperexpanded. V and J are TRBV12-3 or TRBV12-4 and TRBJ2-5; D remains ambiguous. Trimming pared 3 bases from V and 4 bases from J, leaving 9 bases between. The CDR3 extends over 13 amino acids. The CDR3 DNA reads as TGTGCCAGCAGTTTGACTCTGGGAGAGACCCAGTACTTC. Residues: CASSLTLGETQYF.

V and J are TRBV2 and TRBJ1-5; 7 positions agree with TRBD1. The V gene's germline CDR1 is SNHLY and CDR2 FYNNEI. The CDR3 has 13 amino acids. Trimming removed 8 bases from V and 1 base from J; junction bases left unmatched: 2. DNA of the CDR3: TGTGCCAGCGCGGGACAGAGCAATCAGCCCCAGCATTTT. It translates to CASAGQSNQPQHF. The complete variable domain, with remaining parts taken from reference TRBV2 and TRBJ1-5, reads EPEVTQTPSHQVTQMGQEVILRCVPISNHLYFYWYRQILGQKVEFLVSFYNNEISEKSEIFDDQFSVERPDGSNFTLKIRSTKLEDSAMYFCASAGQSNQPQHFGDGTRLSIL.

This chain connects TRBV5-5 to TRBJ2-7, with D possibly matching TRBD1 (6 bases). CDR3 length equals 13 residues. Trimming shortened V by 4 bases and J by 3 bases, and 11 bases separated the two germline ends. The germline V gene encodes CDR1 SGHKS and CDR2 YYEKEE (reference sequence). DNA for the CDR3: TGTGCCAGCAGCCTAAGGACAGACTACGAGCAGTACTTC. Encoded protein: CASSLRTDYEQYF.

V usage is TRBV2 and J usage is TRBJ1-6; 7 nucleotides agree with TRBD1. CDR3 length: 13 amino acids. V was pared by 5 bases and J by 8 bases, with 3 bases of the junction left unmatched. From germline, CDR1 is SNHLY and CDR2 FYNNEI. The CDR3 sequence is CASSTGEHSPLHF. The CDR3 coding sequence is TGTGCCAGCAGTACAGGGGAACATTCACCCCTCCACTTT.

The rearrangement uses TRBV4-3 and TRBJ2-7; tentative D call: TRBD2 (7 bases). The germline V gene encodes CDR1 LGHNA and CDR2 YSLEER. V was clipped by 1 base and J by 2 bases, with 15 bases between them. The CDR3 consists of 16 residues. CDR3 region: CASSQGLAGAAYEQYF. CDR3 bases: TGCGCCAGCAGCCAAGGACTTGCGGGGGCCGCCTACGAGCAGTACTTC.

The chain employs TRBV10-3 and TRBJ2-1; 8 bases are shared with TRBD1. Germline V lookup: CDR1 ENHRY, CDR2 SYGVKD. Losses at the gene ends were 6 bases for V and 4 bases for J; bases not matched to a gene: 8. This CDR3 has 15 residues. The CDR3 nucleotides are TGTGCCATCAGGCCGGGACAGGAGGATTACAATGAGCAGTTCTTC. As protein: CAIRPGQEDYNEQFF.

The chain joins TRBV19 to TRBJ1-2, with 12 positions matching TRBD1. CDR1 and CDR2 from the germline V gene are LNHDA and SQIVND (reference sequence). This CDR3 has 15 residues. Trimming removed 4 bases from V and 4 bases from J; junction bases left unmatched: 4. The CDR3 DNA reads as TGTGCCAGTAGTAAACCGGGACAGGGGGCCTATGGCTACACCTTC. Protein product: CASSKPGQGAYGYTF.

The gene calls are TRBV12-5 and TRBJ1-2; D unresolved. Germline CDR1 reads LGHNT; CDR2 reads FRNRAP. The CDR3 sequence is 11 residues long. Trimming removed 1 base from V and 12 bases from J, with 9 bases in between. The DNA for the CDR3 is TGTGCTAGTGGTTTGGGACGGACTAACACCTTC. It codes for CASGLGRTNTF.

V gene TRBV4-3 combines with J gene TRBJ1-4, with 9 bases that match TRBD1. CDR1 and CDR2 from the germline V gene are LGHNA and YSLEER. Trimming removed 4 bases from V and 8 bases from J; junction bases left unmatched: 5. This CDR3 has 14 residues. CDR3 sequence reads: CASSPGDRDEKLFF. The CDR3 DNA sequence: TGCGCCAGCAGCCCGGGGGACAGGGACGAAAAACTGTTTTTT.

This clone was picked up a small number of times. V and J are TRBV6-1 and TRBJ1-1; TRBD1 is a possible D gene (5 bases). The ends were cut back, 3 bases at V and 5 bases at J, with 13 bases in the middle. Germline V gives CDR1 MNHNS, CDR2 SASEGT. CDR3 length: 14 residues. The CDR3 DNA reads as TGTGCCAGCAGTGATTCGGCCGGGGGGACTGAAGCTTTCTTT. It yields the protein CASSDSAGGTEAFF.

The chain is built from TRBV19 and TRBJ2-5, with 12 bases that match TRBD1. Trimming cost V 3 bases and J 5 bases; bases outside gene matches: 7. Germline CDR1 LNHDA, CDR2 SQIVND (reference sequence). CDR3 size: 16 residues. The CDR3 DNA is TGTGCCAGTAGTATCTCGGGACAGGGGGCTATGGAGACCCAGTACTTC. This translates into CASSISGQGAMETQYF. Looking up the rest from reference TRBV19 and TRBJ2-5 gives the full variable domain: DGGITQSPKYLFRKEGQNVTLSCEQNLNHDAMYWYRQDPGQGLRLIYYSQIVNDFQKGDIAEGYSVSREKKESFPLTVTSAQKNPTAFYLCASSISGQGAMETQYFGPGTRLLVL.

The V and J genes are TRBV2 and TRBJ2-3, with D unresolved. Germline V gives CDR1 SNHLY, CDR2 FYNNEI. CDR3 length equals 13 residues. V was pared by 3 bases and J by 3 bases, with 7 bases between. The CDR3 sequence is CASSESLTDTQYF. The CDR3 region has the DNA TGTGCCAGCAGTGAGTCCCTTACAGATACGCAGTATTTT. The full variable domain, completed using reference TRBV2 and TRBJ2-3, is EPEVTQTPSHQVTQMGQEVILRCVPISNHLYFYWYRQILGQKVEFLVSFYNNEISEKSEIFDDQFSVERPDGSNFTLKIRSTKLEDSAMYFCASSESLTDTQYFGPGTRLTVL.

The chain links TRBV6-5 to TRBJ1-2, with 7 bases aligning to TRBD1. Trimming took 5 bases from V and 4 from J; bases not matched to a gene: 10. Germline CDR1 and CDR2: MNHEY and SVGAGI. This CDR3 is 15 amino acids long. CDR3: CASSPGGLLGYGYTF. CDR3 in DNA: TGTGCCAGCAGTCCAGGGGGTCTCCTTGGCTATGGCTACACCTTC.